The 13 T cell receptor beta chains listed next were all sequenced from one sample in a study of T cells expressing NK-cell markers. TCRdb reworked the 5' RACE reads into one entry per CDR3 protein, no DNA. Recorded here are about 390,000 distinct CDR3 sequences; the top ten clones represent around 10%. Sequencing input: blood T cells: a sorted CD56 or NKG2C T cell subset, CD4+ or CD8+ T cells, or bulk PBMC T cells (not recorded which). These receptors all come from a woman between 45 and 65 years old in good health.

V and J are TRBV11-3 and TRBJ2-3; the TCRdb D gene call, TRBD2, has no DNA to confirm it. The CDR3 extends over 19 amino acids. Germline CDR1 is SGHNT and CDR2 is YENEEA. The CDR3 here is CASSLPPSFLSTSTDTQYF.

The chain uses TRBV4-2 and TRBJ2-1; TCRdb indicates TRBD2, and absent DNA this call remains unverified. Germline V CDR1 and CDR2: LGHNA, YNFKEQ. The CDR3 runs to 16 residues. CDR3 protein: CASSTVPGLGSGEQFF.

The chain recombines TRBV20-1 with TRBJ2-1. The CDR3 runs 13 residues. Germline assignment: CDR1 DFQATT and CDR2 SNEGSKA (reference sequence). The CDR3 region is CSAVLSTYNEQFF.

V and J are TRBV6-6 and TRBJ2-1; TCRdb's D call of TRBD1 is untestable without DNA. The CDR3 runs to 12 residues. Germline loops: CDR1 MNHNY, CDR2 SVGAGI (reference sequence). The CDR3 reads CASSYGGSEQFF.

This rearrangement joins TRBV12-3 or TRBV12-4 to TRBJ1-5; TCRdb gives TRBD1 as the D gene, but with no DNA this cannot be confirmed. The CDR3 is 13 amino acids. The CDR3 loop is CATSPGDGQPQHF.

The V call is TRBV12-3 or TRBV12-4, the J call TRBJ1-3. This CDR3 region has 13 residues. The CDR3 loop reads CASSPGSGNTIYF.

V is TRBV7-8 and J is TRBJ2-7; lacking DNA, the TRBD2 call made by TCRdb goes unchecked. Germline lookup yields CDR1 SGHVS and CDR2 FQNEAQ. The CDR3 extends over 16 amino acids. CDR3 residues: CASGIGTSILTYEQYF.

The chain recombines TRBV20-1 with TRBJ1-1. From germline, CDR1 is DFQATT and CDR2 SNEGSKA (reference sequence). CDR3 length equals 12 residues. CDR3 region: CSARGPTLEAFF.

This chain connects TRBV24-1 to TRBJ2-1. Germline assignment: CDR1 KGHDR and CDR2 SFDVKD. The CDR3 contains 13 residues. CDR3 sequence: CATSGYLEYEQFF.

The V and J genes are TRBV20-1 and TRBJ2-1; checking the TCRdb D call of TRBD2 is not possible without DNA. CDR1 and CDR2 from the germline V gene are DFQATT and SNEGSKA (reference sequence). This CDR3 spans 14 amino acids. CDR3 residues: CSARVWGLATEQFF.

CDR3 loop: CASSLTGYGNTIYF. This chain links TRBV27 with TRBJ1-3. There are 14 residues in the CDR3. The V gene's germline CDR1 is MNHEY and CDR2 SMNVEV (reference sequence).

V and J are TRBV29-1 and TRBJ2-7; no DNA is available, so the TRBD2 call from TCRdb remains unchecked. Germline V gene lookup returns CDR1 SQVTM and CDR2 ANQGSEA. The CDR3 is made up of 14 amino acids. CDR3 amino acids: CSVLASVGPYEQYF.

The chain couples TRBV12-3 or TRBV12-4 to TRBJ2-1. CDR3 length: 16 residues. The CDR3 here is CASSLVRGGSYNEQFF.